Shown below are 24 T cell receptor beta chains from a single sample sequenced in a study of blood T cell repertoires in COVID-19. The table came from immunoSEQ multiplex PCR; TCRdb's copy has only in-frame clones and leaves some out. Counted here are a few hundred thousand clones, about 85% occurring once; the ten biggest clones make up 0.7% to 1%. The sequencing input was peripheral blood. Source of these receptors: a human donor with COVID-19, enrolled during active disease. The donor label of this sample is uncertain.

V is TRBV28 and J is TRBJ1-1, with D unclear. The CDR3 is 12 amino acids. With 6 bases removed from V and 4 bases from J, the gap between germline ends came to 9 bases. Germline CDR1 and CDR2: MDHEN and SYDVKM. The CDR3 DNA sequence: TGTGCCAGCAGAGAAGCTGTCACTGAAGCTTTCTTT. Protein product: CASREAVTEAFF.

V and J are TRBV7-9 and TRBJ2-7; 7 nucleotides align to TRBD2. Germline V gene sequence: CDR1 SEHNR, CDR2 FQNEAQ (reference sequence). The CDR3 has 14 residues. Trimming cost V 1 base and J 3 bases; bases outside gene matches: 3. Here the CDR3 reads CASSLGGSRYEQYF. Written as DNA, the CDR3 is TGTGCCAGCAGCTTAGGCGGGAGTCGCTACGAGCAGTACTTC.

The J gene is TRBJ1-1, the V gene TRBV28; TRBD1 might be the D (5 bases). Germline CDR1 MDHEN, CDR2 SYDVKM. Trimming took 7 bases from V and 0 from J, leaving 21 bases between them. The CDR3 consists of 17 residues. CDR3: CASTLGVAADLNTEAFF. The CDR3 DNA reads as TGTGCCAGCACCTTAGGGGTGGCGGCGGATTTGAACACTGAAGCTTTCTTT. The full variable domain, rest sourced from reference TRBV28 and TRBJ1-1, is DVKVTQSSRYLVKRTGEKVFLECVQDMDHENMFWYRQDPGLGLRLIYFSYDVKMKEKGDIPEGYSVSREKKERFSLILESASTNQTSMYLCASTLGVAADLNTEAFFGQGTRLTVV.

This clone was seen once. The rearrangement links TRBV28 to TRBJ2-7; possible D gene TRBD2, 6 bases. The germline V and J ends were trimmed by 2 bases and 9 bases, with 20 bases remaining between them. This CDR3 is 15 amino acids long. Germline assignment: CDR1 MDHEN and CDR2 SYDVKM. CDR3 loop: CASSLPRNSGGMQYF. The CDR3 DNA sequence: TGTGCCAGCAGTTTACCCCGGAATAGTGGCGGGATGCAGTACTTC. Looking up the rest from reference TRBV28 and TRBJ2-7 gives the full variable domain: DVKVTQSSRYLVKRTGEKVFLECVQDMDHENMFWYRQDPGLGLRLIYFSYDVKMKEKGDIPEGYSVSREKKERFSLILESASTNQTSMYLCASSLPRNSGGMQYFGPGTRLTVT.

V gene TRBV30 combines with J gene TRBJ1-5; weak D call: TRBD1 (6 bases). The V gene lost 2 bases and the J gene lost 7 bases, with 18 bases spanning the gap. The germline V gene encodes CDR1 GTSNPN and CDR2 SVGIG (reference sequence). This CDR3 has 15 residues. The DNA of the CDR3 is TGTGCCTGGAGTCCAGGCGCGGGGGCAGCCCAGCCCCAGCATTTT. Translated: CAWSPGAGAAQPQHF.

This clone was picked up one time. J is TRBJ1-5 and V is TRBV28; 7 positions match TRBD1. Germline CDR1 and CDR2: MDHEN and SYDVKM. Unmatched junction bases numbered 9, after V lost 3 bases and J lost 7 bases. The CDR3 totals 15 residues. The CDR3 here is CASSLGDSSWQPQHF. The CDR3 nucleotides are TGTGCCAGCAGTTTGGGGGACAGCTCATGGCAGCCCCAGCATTTT.

This clone was detected once. This chain joins TRBV11-2 and TRBJ1-5; perhaps TRBD1 as D (6 bases). This CDR3 region has 15 residues. V was clipped by 1 base and J by 6 bases, with 13 bases between them. Per the germline V gene, CDR1 is SGHAT and CDR2 is FQNNGV. The CDR3 loop reads CASSLGQQGSQPQHF. CDR3 nucleotide sequence: TGTGCCAGCAGCTTAGGCCAACAGGGCTCTCAGCCCCAGCATTTT.

V gene TRBV7-2 combines with J gene TRBJ2-7, with 11 positions matching TRBD1. This CDR3 has 17 amino acids. Germline loops: CDR1 SGHTA, CDR2 FQGNSA. Germline trimming cut 5 bases from V and 0 bases from J; bases unmatched to any gene: 9. The CDR3 region is CASSDGTGGPASYEQYF. In DNA form, the CDR3 reads TGTGCCAGCAGCGATGGGACAGGGGGTCCGGCCTCCTACGAGCAGTACTTC.

The chain combines TRBV28 with TRBJ1-1; possibly TRBD1 for D (6 bases). This CDR3 has 15 residues. Germline V CDR1 and CDR2: MDHEN, SYDVKM. With 5 bases removed from V and 1 base from J, the gap between germline ends came to 14 bases. CDR3 sequence reads: CASSAPGDPNTEAFF. CDR3 DNA sequence: TGTGCCAGCAGTGCACCAGGGGATCCGAACACTGAAGCTTTCTTT.

This clone was detected once. V gene TRBV19 combines with J gene TRBJ2-5; 8 bases are shared with TRBD1. V lost 4 bases, J lost 1 base, and 8 bases stayed unmatched. From germline, CDR1 is LNHDA and CDR2 SQIVND (reference sequence). CDR3 length: 16 amino acids. This CDR3 is CASSTQGERVQETQYF. In nucleotides, the CDR3 is TGTGCCAGTAGTACACAGGGGGAGCGTGTCCAAGAGACCCAGTACTTC. The full variable domain, rest sourced from reference TRBV19 and TRBJ2-5, is DGGITQSPKYLFRKEGQNVTLSCEQNLNHDAMYWYRQDPGQGLRLIYYSQIVNDFQKGDIAEGYSVSREKKESFPLTVTSAQKNPTAFYLCASSTQGERVQETQYFGPGTRLLVL.

The V gene is TRBV24-1, the J gene TRBJ1-2; TRBD1 matches at 11 bases. From germline, CDR1 is KGHDR and CDR2 SFDVKD. V lost 4 bases to trimming and J lost 4 bases; unmatched junction nucleotides: 7. This CDR3 is built from 16 residues. The CDR3 sequence is CATSESRDRGAYGYTF. DNA of the CDR3: TGTGCCACCAGTGAATCCCGGGACAGGGGGGCCTATGGCTACACCTTC.

This chain links TRBV5-6 with TRBJ2-1; 9 nucleotides line up with TRBD2. The V gene's germline CDR1 is SGHDT and CDR2 YYEEEE. The CDR3 extends over 15 amino acids. The V and J ends lost 4 bases and 7 bases, in that order; junction bases with no gene match: 9. The CDR3 sequence is CASSLLAGLRNEQFF. The CDR3 nucleotides read TGTGCCAGCAGCCTTCTAGCGGGACTGAGGAATGAGCAGTTCTTC. Full variable domain (rest looked up from reference TRBV5-6 and TRBJ2-1): DAGVTQSPTHLIKTRGQQVTLRCSPKSGHDTVSWYQQALGQGPQFIFQYYEEEERQRGNFPDRFSGHQFPNYSSELNVNALLLGDSALYLCASSLLAGLRNEQFFGPGTRLTVL.

The rearrangement uses TRBV28 and TRBJ1-1; TRBD1 is a possible D gene (6 bases). Trimming cost V 8 bases and J 7 bases, with 17 bases left between them. Germline CDR1 is MDHEN and CDR2 is SYDVKM. The CDR3 contains 13 residues. The CDR3 coding sequence is TGTGCCAGCCTTTTAGGGGGTAATGGTGAAGCTTTCTTT. It translates to CASLLGGNGEAFF.

As regards this clone: Relative to the germline gene, one junction end is altered; a read error may explain this. The chain combines TRBV5-1 with TRBJ1-1; 7 bases agree with TRBD1. The CDR3 spans 14 residues. Germline V gene sequence: CDR1 SGHRS, CDR2 YFSETQ. The CDR3 region is CASRLSDRINQAFF. CDR3 bases: TGCGCCAGCCGCTTATCGGACAGGATAAATCAAGCTTTCTTT.

Here the CDR3 reads CAGKGGLSGNTIYF. The CDR3 coding sequence is TGTGCCGGTAAGGGAGGCCTATCTGGAAACACCATATATTTT. The V call is TRBV2, the J call TRBJ1-3; D unclear. V gave up 11 bases and J gave up 1 base, with 15 bases separating them. Germline loops: CDR1 SNHLY, CDR2 FYNNEI. There are 14 residues in the CDR3.

The gene calls are TRBV18 and TRBJ2-5; D is perhaps TRBD1 (6 bases). Deletions cut 4 bases from V and 1 base from J, with 10 bases between. Germline CDR1 KGHSH, CDR2 LQKENI. This CDR3 region has 14 residues. The CDR3 DNA sequence: TGTGCCAGCTCACTCCTGGACAGCCAAGAGACCCAGTACTTC. It is translated as CASSLLDSQETQYF.

The rearrangement uses TRBV7-2 and TRBJ1-1; D is unresolved. This CDR3 has 15 residues. The germline V gene has CDR1 SGHTA and CDR2 FQGNSA. V was clipped by 0 bases and J by 0 bases, with 8 bases between them. CDR3 in DNA: TGTGCCAGCAGCTTAGCGCGGATTTTGAACACTGAAGCTTTCTTT. It codes for CASSLARILNTEAFF.

This clone is a singleton in its sample. The chain carries TRBV27 and TRBJ2-5; maybe TRBD2 (6 bases). Deletions cut 8 bases from V and 7 bases from J, with 23 bases between. Looked up from germline, CDR1 is MNHEY and CDR2 is SMNVEV (reference sequence). The CDR3 spans 15 residues. The CDR3 sequence: CASVSTNGPRGTQYF. Here the CDR3 DNA reads TGTGCCAGCGTATCCACGAACGGCCCGCGGGGGACCCAGTACTTC.

This clone has a handful of counts. The V and J genes are TRBV5-1 and TRBJ1-1, with 7 nucleotides matching TRBD1. The V and J ends lost 3 bases and 0 bases, in that order; junction bases with no gene match: 8. Per the germline V gene, CDR1 is SGHRS and CDR2 is YFSETQ. This CDR3 region has 16 residues. The CDR3 is CASSSLDRPLNTEAFF. DNA for the CDR3: TGCGCCAGCAGCTCTCTGGACAGGCCGTTGAACACTGAAGCTTTCTTT.

The CDR3 protein is CASGIGVNTEAFF. Written as DNA, the CDR3 is TGTGCCAGCGGCATCGGGGTGAACACTGAAGCTTTCTTT. The rearrangement joins TRBV7-3 to TRBJ1-1, with D hard to call. Deletions cut 8 bases from V and 0 bases from J, with 10 bases between. Per the germline V gene, CDR1 is SGHTA and CDR2 is FQGTGA. This CDR3 has 13 residues.

This clone was counted once. J is TRBJ1-4 and V is TRBV14, with a weak D call TRBD1 (5 bases). The CDR3 is 14 residues long. The V gene lost 3 bases and the J gene lost 4 bases, with 9 bases spanning the gap. The germline V gene encodes CDR1 SGHDN and CDR2 FVKESK. CDR3 residues: CASSQGTNNEKLFF. CDR3 nucleotides: TGTGCCAGCAGCCAGGGGACTAATAATGAAAAACTGTTTTTT.

This clone was detected only once. The chain joins TRBV19 to TRBJ1-1; 8 bases are a match to TRBD1. With V trimmed by 3 bases and J by 3 bases, 3 bases remained unmatched. Germline lookup yields CDR1 LNHDA and CDR2 SQIVND (reference sequence). There are 14 residues in the CDR3. The CDR3 bases are TGTGCCAGTAGTATTACAGGGGGGGACACTGAAGCTTTCTTT. Translating gives CASSITGGDTEAFF.

The V call is TRBV5-1, the J call TRBJ1-1; no definite D call. The CDR3 extends over 15 amino acids. CDR1 is SGHRS, CDR2 YFSETQ, per germline. V was pared by 0 bases and J by 4 bases, with 13 bases between. The CDR3 loop reads CASSLAQTPGTEAFF. For the CDR3, the DNA is TGCGCCAGCAGCTTGGCTCAGACTCCGGGCACTGAAGCTTTCTTT.

This chain joins TRBV7-9 and TRBJ2-7; 9 bases map to TRBD1. Per germline, CDR1 SEHNR and CDR2 FQNEAQ (reference sequence). V lost 5 bases to trimming and J lost 0 bases; unmatched junction nucleotides: 5. The CDR3 extends over 15 amino acids. The CDR3 here is CASSKTGGPSYEQYF. The DNA of the CDR3 is TGTGCCAGCAGCAAGACAGGGGGTCCCTCCTACGAGCAGTACTTC.